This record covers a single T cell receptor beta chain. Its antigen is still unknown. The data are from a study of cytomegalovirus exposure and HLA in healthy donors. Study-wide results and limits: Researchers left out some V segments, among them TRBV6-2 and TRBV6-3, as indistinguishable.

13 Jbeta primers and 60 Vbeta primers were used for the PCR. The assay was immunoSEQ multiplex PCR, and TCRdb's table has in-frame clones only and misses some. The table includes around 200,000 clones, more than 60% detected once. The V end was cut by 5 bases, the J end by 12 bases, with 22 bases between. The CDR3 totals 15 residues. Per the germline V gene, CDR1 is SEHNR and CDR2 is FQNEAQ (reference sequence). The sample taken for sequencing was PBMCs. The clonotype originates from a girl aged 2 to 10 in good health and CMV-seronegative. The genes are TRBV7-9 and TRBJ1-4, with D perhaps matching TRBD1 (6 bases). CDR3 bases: TGTGCCAGCAGCCCCTTTAGGGGGAACTCAGGGGAACTGTTTTTT. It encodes CASSPFRGNSGELFF. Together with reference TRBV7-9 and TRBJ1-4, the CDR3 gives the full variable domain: DTGVSQNPRHKITKRGQNVTFRCDPISEHNRLYWYRQTLGQGPEFLTYFQNEAQLEKSRLLSDRFSAERPKGSFSTLEIQRTEQGDSAMYLCASSPFRGNSGELFFGSGTQLSVL.